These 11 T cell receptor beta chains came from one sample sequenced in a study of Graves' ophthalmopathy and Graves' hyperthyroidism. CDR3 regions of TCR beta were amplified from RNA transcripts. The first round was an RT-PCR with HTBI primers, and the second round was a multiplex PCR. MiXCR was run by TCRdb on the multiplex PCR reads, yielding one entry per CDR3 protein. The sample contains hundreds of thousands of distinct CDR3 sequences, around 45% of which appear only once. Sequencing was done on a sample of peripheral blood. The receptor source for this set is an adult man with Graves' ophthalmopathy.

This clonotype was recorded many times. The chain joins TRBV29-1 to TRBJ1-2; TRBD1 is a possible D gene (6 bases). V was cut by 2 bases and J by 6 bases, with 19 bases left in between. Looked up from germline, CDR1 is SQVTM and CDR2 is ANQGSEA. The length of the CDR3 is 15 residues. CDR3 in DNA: TGCAGCGTTGAAACGCTCGGTACAGGGAGAAATGGCTACACCTTC. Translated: CSVETLGTGRNGYTF.

DNA of the CDR3: TGTGCCACCAGCAGAGCGGGGGACAGGGCTCTTCGGGAGCAGTACTTC. It is translated as CATSRAGDRALREQYF. The chain employs TRBV15 and TRBJ2-7, with 9 bases that match TRBD1. The V gene end was trimmed by 1 base and the J gene end by 7 bases; junction bases not matched to a gene: 11. Germline CDR1 is LNHNV and CDR2 is YYDKDF (reference sequence). This CDR3 is built from 16 residues.

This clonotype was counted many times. The CDR3 DNA sequence: TGTGCCAGCAGCGATCCTCGACAGCAAGAGACCCAGTACTTC. Protein: CASSDPRQQETQYF. This rearrangement joins TRBV2 to TRBJ2-5; maybe TRBD1 (5 bases). The germline CDR1 and CDR2 sequences are SNHLY and FYNNEI. Trimming shortened V by 6 bases and J by 2 bases, and 13 bases separated the two germline ends. The CDR3 contains 14 residues. Full variable domain (outside the CDR3, taken from reference TRBV2 and TRBJ2-5): EPEVTQTPSHQVTQMGQEVILRCVPISNHLYFYWYRQILGQKVEFLVSFYNNEISEKSEIFDDQFSVERPDGSNFTLKIRSTKLEDSAMYFCASSDPRQQETQYFGPGTRLLVL.

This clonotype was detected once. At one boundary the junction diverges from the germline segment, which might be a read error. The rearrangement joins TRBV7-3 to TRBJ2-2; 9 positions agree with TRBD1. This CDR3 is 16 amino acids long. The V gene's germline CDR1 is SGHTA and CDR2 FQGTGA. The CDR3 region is CASSPRQGEQHRSLIF. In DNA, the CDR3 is TGTGCCAGCAGCCCCAGACAGGGGGAGCAACACCGGTCGTTGATTTTT. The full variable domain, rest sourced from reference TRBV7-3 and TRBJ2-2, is GAGVSQTPSNKVTEKGKYVELRCDPISGHTALYWYRQSLGQGPEFLIYFQGTGAADDSGLPNDRFFAVRPEGSVSTLKIQRTERGDSAVYLCASSPRQGEQHRSLIFGEGSRLTVL.

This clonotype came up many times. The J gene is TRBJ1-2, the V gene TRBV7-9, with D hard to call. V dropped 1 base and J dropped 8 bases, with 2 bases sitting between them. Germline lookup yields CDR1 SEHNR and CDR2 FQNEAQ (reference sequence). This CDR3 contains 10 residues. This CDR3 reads CASSLDGYTF. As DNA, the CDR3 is TGTGCCAGCAGCTTAGACGGCTACACCTTC.

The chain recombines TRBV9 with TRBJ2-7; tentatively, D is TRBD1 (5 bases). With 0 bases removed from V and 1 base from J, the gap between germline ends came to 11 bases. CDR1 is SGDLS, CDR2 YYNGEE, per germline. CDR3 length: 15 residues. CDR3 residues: CASSVGQGRSYEQYF. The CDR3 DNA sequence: TGTGCCAGCAGCGTAGGGCAGGGAAGGTCCTACGAGCAGTACTTC.

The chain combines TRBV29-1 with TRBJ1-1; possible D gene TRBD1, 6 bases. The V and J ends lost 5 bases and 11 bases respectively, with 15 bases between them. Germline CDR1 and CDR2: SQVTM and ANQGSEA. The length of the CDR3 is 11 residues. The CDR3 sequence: CSVQVVGGAFF. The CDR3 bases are TGCAGCGTTCAGGTCGTTGGGGGCGCTTTCTTT.

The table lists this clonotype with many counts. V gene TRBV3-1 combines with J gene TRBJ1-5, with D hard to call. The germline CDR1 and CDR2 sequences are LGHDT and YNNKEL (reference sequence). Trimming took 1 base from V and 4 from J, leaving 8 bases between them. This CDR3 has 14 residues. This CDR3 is CASSQVGSNQPQHF. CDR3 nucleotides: TGTGCCAGCAGCCAAGTAGGGTCAAATCAGCCCCAGCATTTT.

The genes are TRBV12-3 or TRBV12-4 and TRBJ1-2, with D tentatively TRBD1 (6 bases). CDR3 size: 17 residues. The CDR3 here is CASGLVLGQLVPRGYTF. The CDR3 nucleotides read TGTGCTAGTGGTTTGGTACTAGGACAGCTAGTACCACGGGGCTACACCTTC.

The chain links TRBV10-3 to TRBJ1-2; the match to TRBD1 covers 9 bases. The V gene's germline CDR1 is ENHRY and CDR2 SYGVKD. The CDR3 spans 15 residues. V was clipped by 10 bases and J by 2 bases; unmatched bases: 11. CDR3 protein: CASSPIGQGNYGYTF. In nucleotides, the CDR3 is TGTGCCAGCAGCCCCATTGGACAGGGGAACTATGGCTACACCTTC.

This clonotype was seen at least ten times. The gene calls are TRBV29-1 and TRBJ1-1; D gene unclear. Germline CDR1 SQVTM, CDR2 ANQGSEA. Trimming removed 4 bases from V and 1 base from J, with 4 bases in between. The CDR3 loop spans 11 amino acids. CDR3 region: CSVAKNTEAFF. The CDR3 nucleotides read TGCAGCGTTGCCAAGAACACTGAAGCTTTCTTT.